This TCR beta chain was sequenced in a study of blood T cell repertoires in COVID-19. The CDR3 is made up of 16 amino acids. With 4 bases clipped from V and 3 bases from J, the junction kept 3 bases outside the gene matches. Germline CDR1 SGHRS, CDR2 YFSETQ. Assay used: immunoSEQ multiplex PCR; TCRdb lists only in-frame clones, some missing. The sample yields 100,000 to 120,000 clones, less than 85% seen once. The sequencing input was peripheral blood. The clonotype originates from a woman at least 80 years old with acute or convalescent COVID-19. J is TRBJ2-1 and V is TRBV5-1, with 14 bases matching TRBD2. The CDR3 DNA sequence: TGCGCCAGCAGCGCAGGACTAGCGGGGGGCTACAATGAGCAGTTCTTC. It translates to CASSAGLAGGYNEQFF.